The rows below give T cell receptor beta chains drawn from one sample of a study of control samples from healthy donors and cancer patients. Sequenced by immunoSEQ multiplex PCR; TCRdb stores in-frame clones only, minus some. The sample consists of about 140,000 clones, around 88% of them appearing once. Source material: blood. Every receptor here comes from a man aged 18 to 35 in good health. Each CDR3 is given with its conserved first and last residue. D genes are given only for firm matches. Only part of the rows carry a size: once, few, many, or a class if the clone is expanded.

TRBV9	TRBD1	TRBJ2-1	14	-	CASSVGRGQNEQFF	TGTGCCAGCAGCGTAGGCAGGGGGCAAAATGAGCAGTTCTTC
TRBV7-8	TRBD2	TRBJ2-5	16	-	CASSLWSGGASETQYF	TGTGCCAGCAGCTTATGGAGCGGGGGGGCATCAGAGACCCAGTACTTC
TRBV7-3	TRBD2	TRBJ2-7	15	-	CASSLSGTSFHEQYF	TGTGCCAGCAGCTTATCCGGGACTAGCTTCCACGAGCAGTACTTC
TRBV4-3	-	TRBJ2-5	15	once	CASSQELRLQETQYF	TGCGCCAGCAGCCAAGAGTTACGACTGCAAGAGACCCAGTACTTC
TRBV12-3/TRBV12-4	-	TRBJ1-2	12	-	CASTDATAFPTF	TGTGCCAGCACCGACGCGACCGCCTTCCCCACCTTC
TRBV3-1/TRBV3-2	-	TRBJ1-2	15	-	CASSPSQGWNYGYTF	TGTGCCAGCAGCCCCTCCCAGGGTTGGAACTATGGCTACACCTTC
TRBV7-9	-	TRBJ2-1	13	-	CASSLLGYDEQFF	TGTGCCAGCAGCTTATTAGGGTACGATGAGCAGTTCTTC
TRBV11-1	TRBD1	TRBJ2-7	16	once	CASSKNRDRDSYEQYF	TGTGCCAGCAGCAAGAACCGGGACAGGGATTCGTACGAGCAGTACTTC
TRBV4-3	TRBD2	TRBJ2-3	16	-	CARSRQSSGGTDTQYF	TGCGCCCGCAGCCGACAGTCTAGCGGGGGCACAGATACGCAGTATTTT
TRBV18	-	TRBJ1-1	16	-	CASSPPVAGSYTEAFF	TGTGCCAGCTCACCACCGGTCGCGGGGAGCTACACTGAAGCTTTCTTT
TRBV5-4	-	TRBJ2-2	12	-	CASSLVAGELFF	TGTGCCAGCAGCTTGGTCGCCGGGGAGCTGTTTTTT
TRBV5-6	-	TRBJ1-1	14	-	CASSLEYTNTEAFF	TGTGCCAGCAGCTTAGAGTATACGAACACTGAAGCTTTCTTT
TRBV6-2/TRBV6-3	-	TRBJ1-1	13	-	CASSLRISTEAFF	TGTGCCAGCAGTCTAAGGATTAGCACTGAAGCTTTCTTT
TRBV7-9	TRBD1	TRBJ2-7	13	-	CASSLGQGDEQYF	TGTGCCAGCAGCTTAGGACAGGGGGACGAGCAGTACTTC
TRBV15	-	TRBJ1-3	15	-	CATSRDSGVGNTIYF	TGTGCCACCAGCAGAGATTCCGGGGTCGGAAACACCATATATTTT
TRBV5-6	TRBD2	TRBJ2-5	19	-	CASSLFGTSGGPDQETQYF	TGTGCCAGCAGCTTGTTTGGGACTAGCGGGGGGCCCGATCAAGAGACCCAGTACTTC
TRBV2	TRBD1	TRBJ2-7	20	-	CASSEALRLSPGQGMNEQYF	TGTGCCAGCAGTGAAGCGCTTCGTCTCTCACCGGGACAGGGGATGAACGAGCAGTACTTC
TRBV7-8	TRBD2	TRBJ2-1	16	-	CASSLVRGGSYNEQFF	TGTGCCAGCAGCTTAGTGCGGGGGGGCTCCTACAATGAGCAGTTCTTC
TRBV18	TRBD2	TRBJ2-3	13	-	CASSLHSGDTQYF	TGTGCCAGCTCACTACATAGCGGGGATACGCAGTATTTT
TRBV6-2/TRBV6-3	-	TRBJ2-7	12	-	CASSTQDTEQYF	TGTGCCAGCAGTACTCAGGACACTGAGCAGTACTTC
TRBV30	-	TRBJ1-3	11	-	CAWSQGVTIYF	TGTGCCTGGAGTCAAGGGGTAACCATATATTTT
TRBV20-1	-	TRBJ1-1	11	few	CSGVLNTEAFF	TGCAGTGGAGTGCTGAACACTGAAGCTTTCTTT
TRBV5-4	-	TRBJ2-1	14	-	CAGIGGGNYNEQFF	TGTGCCGGTATAGGGGGGGGAAACTACAATGAGCAGTTCTTC
TRBV15	-	TRBJ2-2	13	-	CATSRERSGELFF	TGTGCCACCAGCAGAGAACGCAGCGGGGAGCTGTTTTTT
TRBV15	TRBD1	TRBJ2-1	12	-	CATSIQGADRFF	TGTGCCACCAGCATACAGGGGGCTGATCGGTTCTTC
TRBV7-6	-	TRBJ2-1	15	-	CASSPRTLTYNEQFF	TGTGCCAGCAGCCCGCGTACGCTGACATACAATGAGCAGTTCTTC
TRBV12-3/TRBV12-4	TRBD1	TRBJ2-7	13	-	CASRRTGRPEQYF	TGTGCCAGCAGACGGACAGGGAGGCCCGAGCAGTACTTC
TRBV7-2	-	TRBJ2-3	13	-	CASSLTGTDTQYF	TGTGCCAGCAGCTTGACCGGCACAGATACGCAGTATTTT
TRBV6-2/TRBV6-3	-	TRBJ1-3	15	-	CASSTLVRSGNTIYF	TGTGCCAGCAGTACGCTCGTACGCTCTGGAAACACCATATATTTT
TRBV7-2	-	TRBJ1-3	16	-	CASSLHSVSIGNTIYF	TGTGCCAGCAGCTTACACTCCGTTTCTATTGGAAACACCATATATTTT
TRBV5-1	TRBD1	TRBJ1-4	16	-	CASSLALDREGEKLFF	TGCGCCAGCAGCTTGGCCCTGGACAGGGAAGGTGAAAAACTGTTTTTT
TRBV7-2	-	TRBJ2-7	16	-	CASSFDDRKGNYEQYF	TGTGCCAGCAGCTTCGACGACAGGAAAGGAAACTACGAGCAGTACTTC
TRBV5-1	-	TRBJ2-7	15	few	CASSLSAGYSYEQYF	TGCGCCAGCAGCTTGAGTGCAGGCTATTCCTACGAGCAGTACTTC
TRBV7-2	TRBD1	TRBJ2-2	14	few	CASSLRTGTGELFF	TGTGCCAGCAGCTTACGGACAGGGACAGGGGAGCTGTTTTTT
TRBV7-2	-	TRBJ1-2	12	-	CASSLVSDGYTF	TGTGCCAGCAGCTTAGTGTCTGATGGCTACACCTTC
TRBV21-1	-	TRBJ2-7	19	-	CASSKGVSRGPGRPYEQYF	TGTGCCAGCAGCAAAGGAGTCTCTAGGGGTCCGGGTCGGCCCTACGAGCAGTACTTC
TRBV5-6	-	TRBJ1-6	14	once	CASSMGSYNSPLHF	TGTGCCAGCAGTATGGGCTCCTATAATTCACCCCTCCACTTT
TRBV15	-	TRBJ1-1	15	-	CATTEHPGEATEAFF	TGTGCCACCACCGAACACCCCGGGGAGGCCACTGAAGCTTTCTTT
TRBV5-1	-	TRBJ2-7	16	-	CASSLVSGAASYEQYF	TGCGCCAGCAGCTTGGTGTCGGGGGCGGCATCCTACGAGCAGTACTTC
TRBV7-3	TRBD2	TRBJ2-1	15	-	CASSLWGGENNEQFF	TGTGCCAGCAGTCTCTGGGGGGGAGAGAACAATGAGCAGTTCTTC
TRBV4-3	-	TRBJ2-7	13	-	CASSQDPRYEQYF	TGCGCCAGCAGCCAAGATCCCCGTTACGAGCAGTACTTC
TRBV7-9	-	TRBJ1-2	16	-	CASSEIASWKGYGYTF	TGTGCCAGCAGCGAAATAGCCTCCTGGAAGGGGTATGGCTACACCTTC
TRBV10-2	-	TRBJ1-1	15	once	CASSGKGTMNTEAFF	TGCGCCAGCAGCGGAAAGGGAACCATGAACACTGAAGCTTTCTTT
TRBV28	TRBD1	TRBJ2-7	15	-	CASSPTGVRPYEQYF	TGTGCCAGCAGTCCGACAGGGGTGAGGCCCTACGAGCAGTACTTC
TRBV11-1	TRBD2	TRBJ2-1	16	-	CASSLARGGLYNEQFF	TGTGCCAGCAGCTTAGCTCGCGGGGGGCTTTACAATGAGCAGTTCTTC
TRBV4-2	-	TRBJ1-1	13	-	CASSQDLGYEAFF	TGTGCCAGCAGCCAAGATTTGGGCTACGAAGCTTTCTTT
TRBV14	-	TRBJ1-6	16	-	CASSQVRSSYNSPLHF	TGTGCCAGCAGCCAAGTTCGGAGCTCCTATAATTCACCCCTCCACTTT
TRBV18	-	TRBJ1-5	14	-	CASSRVAEDQPQHF	TGTGCCAGCTCAAGAGTCGCCGAAGACCAGCCCCAGCATTTT